The 21 T cell receptor beta chains in this list originate from one sample, sequenced in a study of blood T cell repertoires in COVID-19 (dated by TCRdb to the early 2020s). Library preparation used the immunoSEQ multiplex PCR assay. In its TCRdb copy, this immuneACCESS table keeps in-frame sequences only and misses some clones. Where compared with another copy, unresolved V genes explain less than half of these, and the others have no known cause. Here the sample has more than 20,000 clones; 70% to 90% occur a single time. 25% to 30% of the sample rests with the top ten. The specimen sequenced was peripheral blood. Receptors were obtained from a human donor with active COVID-19. The donor label of this sample is uncertain.

This clone was picked up one time. The CDR3 loop reads CASSLRGGEQYF. CDR3 bases: TGTGCCAGCAGCTTACGGGGTGGCGAGCAGTACTTC. The chain links TRBV11-3 to TRBJ2-7, with D maybe TRBD2 (5 bases). There are 12 residues in the CDR3. Germline CDR1 is SGHNT and CDR2 is YENEEA. The V end lost 2 bases, the J end lost 6 bases, and 8 bases lay between the germline ends.

The chain recombines TRBV18 with TRBJ2-1, with D perhaps matching TRBD2 (5 bases). Trimming pared 3 bases from V and 7 bases from J, leaving 13 bases between. The length of the CDR3 is 14 residues. Germline-derived CDR1 and CDR2 are KGHSH and LQKENI. CDR3 protein: CASSPEVSENEQFF. The DNA of the CDR3 is TGTGCCAGCTCACCCGAAGTTAGCGAGAATGAGCAGTTCTTC.

In its sample, this clone was seen a few times. The genes are TRBV3-1 (or the pseudogene TRBV3-2) and TRBJ2-7, with 8 bases fitting TRBD1. Trimming took 4 bases from V and 2 from J; bases not matched to a gene: 10. Germline CDR1 is LGHDT and CDR2 is YNNKEL (reference sequence). This CDR3 has 16 residues. CDR3 nucleotides: TGTGCCAGCAGCCCTTATTCCGGGACAGGAACCTACGAGCAGTACTTC. It codes for CASSPYSGTGTYEQYF.

The chain employs TRBV6-2 or TRBV6-3 and TRBJ1-1; D is unclear. The CDR3 length is 16 residues. Germline values: CDR1 MNHEY, CDR2 SVGEGT. V was shortened by 0 bases and J by 1 base, with 12 bases between the two germline ends. DNA of the CDR3: TGTGCCAGCAGTTACTCGCGGGGAACGGCGAACACTGAAGCTTTCTTT. This codes for CASSYSRGTANTEAFF.

V usage is TRBV7-2 and J usage is TRBJ2-1, with D uncertain. CDR1 and CDR2 from the germline V gene are SGHTA and FQGNSA. Trimming removed 0 bases from V and 0 bases from J, with 15 bases in between. This CDR3 is 18 amino acids long. The CDR3 bases are TGTGCCAGCAGCTTAGCCGTGGAACGAGACTCCTCCTACAATGAGCAGTTCTTC. This sequence encodes CASSLAVERDSSYNEQFF.

The rearrangement uses TRBV13 and TRBJ2-5; 9 positions match TRBD2. The CDR3 is made up of 15 amino acids. The junction had 6 bases not matched to a gene; V was cut back by 3 bases and J by 4 bases. Germline-derived CDR1 and CDR2 are PRHDT and FYEKMQ (reference sequence). The CDR3 sequence: CASSFSRGGGETQYF. For the CDR3, the DNA is TGTGCCAGCAGCTTTTCGCGGGGGGGTGGAGAGACCCAGTACTTC.

The chain joins TRBV15 to TRBJ2-7; tentatively, D is TRBD1 (6 bases). The germline gives CDR1 LNHNV, CDR2 YYDKDF (reference sequence). V was trimmed by 0 bases and J by 3 bases, leaving 21 bases between them. This CDR3 is built from 18 residues. CDR3 sequence reads: CATSRENRGSTESYEQYF. The CDR3 DNA is TGTGCCACCAGCAGAGAGAATAGGGGGAGTACCGAAAGCTACGAGCAGTACTTC.

The chain employs TRBV30 and TRBJ1-1, with D possibly matching TRBD1 (6 bases). The CDR3 is 13 amino acids. CDR1 is GTSNPN and CDR2 is SVGIG in the germline V gene (reference sequence). The CDR3 spells CATPRGGETEAFF. The CDR3 bases are TGTGCTACCCCGAGGGGGGGAGAGACTGAAGCTTTCTTT. The full variable domain, with the rest looked up from reference TRBV30 and TRBJ1-1, is SQTIHQWPATLVQPVGSPLSLECTVEGTSNPNLYWYRQAAGRGLQLLFYSVGIGQISSEVPQNLSASRPQDRQFILSSKKLLLSDSGFYLCATPRGGETEAFFGQGTRLTVV.

The chain links TRBV5-1 to TRBJ2-1; 7 positions agree with TRBD1. This CDR3 has 13 amino acids. V lost 2 bases and J lost 8; bases outside the gene matches: 4. Germline V CDR1 and CDR2: SGHRS, YFSETQ. For the CDR3, the DNA is TGCGCCAGCAGCTTTACAGGGGCCCATGAGCAGTTCTTC. It yields the protein CASSFTGAHEQFF.

The DNA of the CDR3 is TGTGCCAGCAGCCAAGAAAGGCGGGGATCGAAGTTCTTC. Translation gives CASSQERRGSKFF. The chain links TRBV3-1 (or the pseudogene TRBV3-2) to TRBJ2-1; D is possibly TRBD2 (6 bases). CDR1 and CDR2 (germline): LGHDT, YNNKEL (reference sequence). Trimming pared 0 bases from V and 14 bases from J, leaving 14 bases between. The CDR3 totals 13 residues.

V and J are TRBV18 and TRBJ2-5; D perhaps matches TRBD1 (5 bases). The V gene's germline CDR1 is KGHSH and CDR2 LQKENI. V shed 5 bases and J shed 1 base, with 11 bases lying between them. The CDR3 contains 14 residues. Written as DNA, the CDR3 is TGTGCCAGCTCAGCCCAGGGCCCCCAAGAGACCCAGTACTTC. Translated: CASSAQGPQETQYF.

The rearrangement uses TRBV5-6 and TRBJ1-2; 9 bases line up with TRBD1. The CDR3 length is 17 residues. The germline V gene encodes CDR1 SGHDT and CDR2 YYEEEE. The J segment lost 6 bases and the V segment lost 2 bases, leaving 14 bases of the junction unmatched. In DNA, the CDR3 is TGTGCCAGCAGCTTTTTGGGACAGGGAGGACTGACGAATGGCTACACCTTC. Translation: CASSFLGQGGLTNGYTF.

The chain uses TRBV4-1 and TRBJ1-4, with TRBD1 matching over 9 bases. The CDR3 is made up of 15 amino acids. J was trimmed by 6 bases and V by 4 bases; bases with no gene match: 6. Germline V gene data show CDR1 as MGHRA and CDR2 as YSYEKL. The CDR3 loop is CASSLRGQGHEKLFF. CDR3 in DNA: TGCGCCAGCAGCCTCAGGGGACAGGGACATGAAAAACTGTTTTTT.

The chain links TRBV13 to TRBJ2-2, with 7 bases fitting TRBD1. The germline V gene has CDR1 PRHDT and CDR2 FYEKMQ (reference sequence). V lost 2 bases to trimming and J lost 6 bases; unmatched junction nucleotides: 0. The CDR3 is 13 residues long. Here the CDR3 reads CASSLQGAGELFF. Here the CDR3 DNA reads TGTGCCAGCAGCTTACAGGGGGCCGGGGAGCTGTTTTTT.

V gene TRBV10-3 combines with J gene TRBJ2-2, with D maybe TRBD2 (6 bases). The CDR3 contains 18 residues. The V gene's germline CDR1 is ENHRY and CDR2 SYGVKD. V lost 0 bases, J lost 1 base, and 15 bases lay in between. The CDR3 is CAISESEFGRLNTGELFF. CDR3 bases: TGTGCCATCAGTGAGTCGGAGTTCGGGAGACTGAACACCGGGGAGCTGTTTTTT.

This clone appeared a few times. The chain uses TRBV29-1 and TRBJ2-7; D not resolved. Germline-derived CDR1 and CDR2 are SQVTM and ANQGSEA. V lost 4 bases and J lost 2, with 9 bases in between. This CDR3 region has 12 residues. CDR3 nucleotide sequence: TGCAGCGTTGGGAACGGAGCCTACGAGCAGTACTTC. This translates into CSVGNGAYEQYF.

CDR3 loop: CASSVRGRGSDEQFF. In DNA, the CDR3 is TGTGCCAGCAGTGTTCGCGGGAGGGGATCGGATGAGCAGTTCTTC. The genes are TRBV2 and TRBJ2-1; 9 bases line up with TRBD2. V was pared by 4 bases and J by 8 bases, with 9 bases of the junction left unmatched. Germline CDR1 and CDR2: SNHLY and FYNNEI. This CDR3 region has 15 residues.

The rearrangement links TRBV10-3 to TRBJ2-3, with 9 nucleotides matching TRBD1. The CDR3 runs to 17 residues. V lost 0 bases, J lost 2 bases, and 6 bases stayed unmatched. From germline, CDR1 is ENHRY and CDR2 SYGVKD. The CDR3 reads CAISESKGQGYTDTQYF. In nucleotides, the CDR3 is TGTGCCATCAGTGAGTCGAAGGGACAGGGATACACAGATACGCAGTATTTT.

The gene calls are TRBV28 and TRBJ1-2, with 9 bases that match TRBD1. There are 12 residues in the CDR3. Trimming took 6 bases from V and 7 from J; bases not matched to a gene: 3. Germline assignment: CDR1 MDHEN and CDR2 SYDVKM. The CDR3 region has the DNA TGTGCCAGCAGAACAGGGGGCAGTGGCTACACCTTC. Translation gives CASRTGGSGYTF.

The chain links TRBV6-6 to TRBJ1-1; 9 bases agree with TRBD1. Germline trimming cut 5 bases from V and 1 base from J; bases unmatched to any gene: 5. The CDR3 length is 15 residues. Germline CDR1 and CDR2: MNHNY and SVGAGI (reference sequence). CDR3 sequence: CASSPGTGRNTEAFF. The DNA for the CDR3 is TGTGCCAGCAGTCCCGGGACAGGGAGGAACACTGAAGCTTTCTTT.

The rearrangement uses TRBV29-1 and TRBJ2-1, with D possibly TRBD1 on 6 matching bases. The CDR3 length is 15 residues. The germline V gene encodes CDR1 SQVTM and CDR2 ANQGSEA. Trimming stripped 3 bases from V and 3 bases from J, with 15 bases between. The CDR3 coding sequence is TGCAGCGTTGAGAGGGGGACCTATTACTACAATGAGCAGTTCTTC. Protein sequence: CSVERGTYYYNEQFF.